Below, 26 T cell receptor beta chains from the same sample are listed, as sequenced in a study of cytomegalovirus exposure and HLA in healthy donors. PCR amplification relied on 60 Vbeta primers (plus 13 Jbeta primers). The table came from immunoSEQ multiplex PCR; TCRdb's copy has only in-frame clones and leaves some out. The data show about 85,000 clones, with 65% to 75% seen just once and 2.1% held by the top ten. The material sequenced was PBMCs. These TCRs come from a man younger than 40 in good health and CMV-seronegative.

This sequence joins TRBV15 and TRBJ1-5; TRBD1 agrees at 7 bases. CDR1 LNHNV and CDR2 YYDKDF come from the germline V gene (reference sequence). With V trimmed by 5 bases and J by 5 bases, 6 bases remained unmatched. The CDR3 is made up of 14 amino acids. The DNA of the CDR3 is TGTGCCACCAGCGCAGGGACAGCAGATCAGCCCCAGCATTTT. Translation gives CATSAGTADQPQHF.

This rearrangement joins TRBV4-1 to TRBJ1-2; 9 positions agree with TRBD1. The CDR3 is 17 residues long. The germline gives CDR1 MGHRA, CDR2 YSYEKL. V trimming: 0 bases; J trimming: 2 bases; junction bases outside the gene matches: 7. The CDR3 DNA sequence: TGCGCCAGCAGCCAAGAAAGTATACAGGGGGCGAACTATGGCTACACCTTC. As protein: CASSQESIQGANYGYTF.

The chain recombines TRBV4-1 with TRBJ2-1, with D maybe TRBD1 (6 bases). Looked up from germline, CDR1 is MGHRA and CDR2 is YSYEKL. CDR3 length: 17 amino acids. V was pared by 1 base and J by 0 bases, with 13 bases between. CDR3 coding DNA: TGCGCCAGCAGCCAAGTGGTGAGGGGGAGCTCCTACAATGAGCAGTTCTTC. Translating gives CASSQVVRGSSYNEQFF.

V and J are TRBV7-3 and TRBJ2-5, with D perhaps TRBD2 (5 bases). The germline V gene has CDR1 SGHTA and CDR2 FQGTGA. V dropped 4 bases and J dropped 5 bases, with 14 bases sitting between them. This CDR3 region has 14 residues. Here the CDR3 reads CASSSVTEAETQYF. CDR3 nucleotides: TGTGCCAGCAGCTCCGTGACGGAGGCGGAGACCCAGTACTTC.

The chain carries TRBV4-1 and TRBJ2-7; TRBD2 matches at 8 bases. The CDR3 loop spans 15 amino acids. V lost 7 bases, J lost 3 bases, and 11 bases stayed unmatched. In germline, CDR1 is MGHRA, CDR2 YSYEKL. CDR3 coding DNA: TGCGCCAGCAACCGGGGGCGGGGGGAGAACTACGAGCAGTACTTC. Translation gives CASNRGRGENYEQYF.

This clone was recorded only once. V and J are TRBV27 and TRBJ1-5; D unresolved. V was trimmed by 7 bases and J by 4 bases, leaving 14 bases between them. CDR3 length equals 14 residues. Germline V gene lookup returns CDR1 MNHEY and CDR2 SMNVEV (reference sequence). The chain's CDR3 is CASTSGKANQPQHF. The DNA of the CDR3 is TGTGCCAGCACCTCGGGGAAGGCGAATCAGCCCCAGCATTTT.

This chain uses TRBV4-1 with TRBJ2-2; 8 bases are shared with TRBD2. J was trimmed by 7 bases and V by 4 bases; bases with no gene match: 5. Germline assignment: CDR1 MGHRA and CDR2 YSYEKL. The CDR3 length is 14 residues. CDR3 DNA: TGCGCCAGCAGCCCCAAGCGGGAGAACGGGGAGCTGTTTTTT. Encoded protein: CASSPKRENGELFF.

In this sample, this clone turned up a few times. The rearrangement joins TRBV4-2 to TRBJ2-2, with 9 bases lining up with TRBD2. The CDR3 has 15 residues. CDR1 and CDR2 from the germline V gene are LGHNA and YNFKEQ. The ends lost 1 base at V and 3 bases at J; junction bases unmatched: 0. CDR3 protein: CASSQGTSDTGELFF. The CDR3 nucleotides read TGTGCCAGCAGCCAAGGGACTAGCGACACCGGGGAGCTGTTTTTT.

This clone was seen a single time. The rearrangement joins TRBV30 to TRBJ2-2; TRBD2 agrees at 8 bases. The CDR3 consists of 14 residues. CDR1 is GTSNPN, CDR2 SVGIG, per germline (reference sequence). The V gene end was trimmed by 8 bases and the J gene end by 1 base; junction bases not matched to a gene: 6. The DNA of the CDR3 is TGTGCCCGGGGGGGGGTGTGGAACACCGGGGAGCTGTTTTTT. Its translation: CARGGVWNTGELFF. Full variable domain (outside the CDR3, taken from reference TRBV30 and TRBJ2-2): SQTIHQWPATLVQPVGSPLSLECTVEGTSNPNLYWYRQAAGRGLQLLFYSVGIGQISSEVPQNLSASRPQDRQFILSSKKLLLSDSGFYLCARGGVWNTGELFFGEGSRLTVL.

The chain is built from TRBV7-9 and TRBJ2-5; 7 bases map to TRBD1. The J call may be in error: the DNA end matches TRBJ2-7 better. The CDR3 is 15 residues long. Germline V CDR1 and CDR2: SEHNR, FQNEAQ (reference sequence). The CDR3 here is CASSRLGDRSYEQYF. CDR3 DNA: TGTGCCAGCAGCCGCCTGGGGGACAGATCCTACGAGCAGTACTTC.

This chain joins TRBV9 and TRBJ2-7; a possible D gene is TRBD2 (6 bases). The V and J ends lost 0 bases and 2 bases respectively, with 12 bases between them. CDR3 length: 15 amino acids. Germline V lookup: CDR1 SGDLS, CDR2 YYNGEE. The CDR3 DNA follows: TGTGCCAGCAGCGTAGCGATAGCGGAGACCTACGAGCAGTACTTC. It encodes CASSVAIAETYEQYF.

V gene TRBV30 combines with J gene TRBJ1-5; 9 nucleotides line up with TRBD1. The trim removed 1 base at V and 6 bases at J, leaving 4 bases unmatched. The germline V gene has CDR1 GTSNPN and CDR2 SVGIG (reference sequence). CDR3 length: 14 residues. The chain's CDR3 is CAWSDRGPGQPQHF. The CDR3 DNA sequence: TGTGCCTGGAGTGACAGGGGGCCCGGTCAGCCCCAGCATTTT. The full variable domain, with the rest looked up from reference TRBV30 and TRBJ1-5, is SQTIHQWPATLVQPVGSPLSLECTVEGTSNPNLYWYRQAAGRGLQLLFYSVGIGQISSEVPQNLSASRPQDRQFILSSKKLLLSDSGFYLCAWSDRGPGQPQHFGDGTRLSIL.

The DNA of the CDR3 is TGTGCCAGCAGTCAACGGGGGGGGAACACTGAAGCTTTCTTT. Its protein product is CASSQRGGNTEAFF. This rearrangement joins TRBV6-6 to TRBJ1-1, with D perhaps TRBD1 (5 bases). CDR1 and CDR2 (germline): MNHNY, SVGAGI (reference sequence). CDR3 length: 14 amino acids. With 5 bases removed from V and 1 base from J, the gap between germline ends came to 11 bases.

This clone showed up just once. CDR3 in amino acids: CASSLAAGGVNEQFF. The CDR3 DNA reads as TGCGCCAGCAGCTTGGCCGCGGGGGGGGTTAATGAGCAGTTCTTC. The chain joins TRBV5-1 to TRBJ2-1; 9 bases agree with TRBD2. Germline assignment: CDR1 SGHRS and CDR2 YFSETQ. The CDR3 runs 15 residues. V shed 0 bases and J 7 bases; nucleotides not matched to a gene: 5.

The chain employs TRBV19 and TRBJ2-3; D is possibly TRBD1 (6 bases). Germline values: CDR1 LNHDA, CDR2 SQIVND (reference sequence). The CDR3 sequence is 14 residues long. Trimming removed 4 bases at V and 1 base at J, with 9 bases between. The CDR3 here is CASSSRQGTDTQYF. The DNA for the CDR3 is TGTGCCAGTAGTAGCAGACAGGGCACAGATACGCAGTATTTT.

J is TRBJ1-1 and V is TRBV6-5, with TRBD1 as a possible D gene (5 bases). Trimming removed 5 bases at V and 0 bases at J, with 13 bases between. Germline CDR1 is MNHEY and CDR2 is SVGAGI. This CDR3 comprises 15 residues. The CDR3 here is CASSTSAGLNTEAFF. The CDR3 DNA reads TGTGCCAGCAGTACCTCCGCAGGGCTGAACACTGAAGCTTTCTTT.

The genes are TRBV6-4 and TRBJ1-1; 8 nucleotides line up with TRBD1. Trimming took 4 bases from V and 1 from J; bases not matched to a gene: 11. From germline, CDR1 is MRHNA and CDR2 SNTAGT. CDR3 length: 17 residues. The CDR3 loop is CASSGFRGLMTNTEAFF. Here the CDR3 DNA reads TGTGCCAGCAGTGGGTTCAGGGGGCTGATGACGAACACTGAAGCTTTCTTT.

As regards this clone: At one boundary the junction diverges from the germline segment, which might be a read error. The chain carries TRBV30 and TRBJ1-2; 9 nucleotides align to TRBD1. This CDR3 comprises 13 residues. Germline V gives CDR1 GTSNPN, CDR2 SVGIG (reference sequence). The CDR3: CAWTPGTGRVVAF. The CDR3 region has the DNA TGTGCCTGGACACCCGGGACAGGGAGAGTAGTGGCCTTC.

The chain recombines TRBV2 with TRBJ1-5, with D possibly TRBD1 on 6 matching bases. The CDR3 is 14 amino acids. Between the trimmed V and J ends, which lost 7 bases and 0 bases, there was a span of 10 bases. CDR1 and CDR2 from the germline V gene are SNHLY and FYNNEI. The CDR3 nucleotides read TGTGCCAGCAACGGACAGTATAGCAATCAGCCCCAGCATTTT. Translation gives CASNGQYSNQPQHF. Drawing the rest from reference TRBV2 and TRBJ1-5, the complete variable domain is EPEVTQTPSHQVTQMGQEVILRCVPISNHLYFYWYRQILGQKVEFLVSFYNNEISEKSEIFDDQFSVERPDGSNFTLKIRSTKLEDSAMYFCASNGQYSNQPQHFGDGTRLSIL.

V usage is TRBV5-6 and J usage is TRBJ1-1, with D tentatively TRBD1 (5 bases). From germline, CDR1 is SGHDT and CDR2 YYEEEE. Trimming took 0 bases from V and 6 from J, leaving 21 bases between them. The CDR3 loop spans 17 amino acids. CDR3 sequence (DNA): TGTGCCAGCAGCTTGGTTCAGGTATGGGGCAATTTGCCTGAAGCTTTCTTT. Protein sequence: CASSLVQVWGNLPEAFF.

The chain couples TRBV7-9 to TRBJ1-2, with D hard to call. Germline loops: CDR1 SEHNR, CDR2 FQNEAQ (reference sequence). The V end was cut by 1 base, the J end by 0 bases, with 15 bases between. This CDR3 contains 17 residues. The CDR3 sequence: CASSLVGSLDPNYGYTF. Here the CDR3 DNA reads TGTGCCAGCAGCTTAGTCGGGAGTCTCGACCCTAACTATGGCTACACCTTC.

The rearrangement uses TRBV27 and TRBJ1-4; 8 nucleotides agree with TRBD1. The V and J ends lost 2 bases and 8 bases, in that order; junction bases with no gene match: 13. The CDR3 is made up of 17 amino acids. CDR1 is MNHEY and CDR2 is SMNVEV in the germline V gene (reference sequence). In DNA, the CDR3 is TGTGCCAGCAGTTTAATTCACCTGACAGGGGTGGTAGAAAAACTGTTTTTT. It codes for CASSLIHLTGVVEKLFF.

Turning to this clone: It is unclear where the CDR3 begins or ends on the DNA, so no DNA is shown, and the CDR3 is as TCRdb lists it. This sample also contains other DNA sequences that code for the same CDR3. This chain joins TRBV29-1 and TRBJ1-5; the listed D gene, TRBD1, was not tested against the DNA. Germline V gives CDR1 SQVTM, CDR2 ANQGSEA. Counting both end residues, the CDR3 totals 14 amino acids. CDR3 sequence: CSVAQGAGNQPQHF.

The chain joins TRBV5-1 to TRBJ2-3, with 7 bases aligning to TRBD1. CDR3 size: 15 residues. Germline trimming cut 6 bases from V and 4 bases from J; bases unmatched to any gene: 11. CDR1 and CDR2 (germline): SGHRS, YFSETQ. CDR3 in DNA: TGCGCCAGCACCCTGACAGGGAATACGGCAGATACGCAGTATTTT. Translated: CASTLTGNTADTQYF. Full variable domain (remainder filled in from reference TRBV5-1 and TRBJ2-3): KAGVTQTPRYLIKTRGQQVTLSCSPISGHRSVSWYQQTPGQGLQFLFEYFSETQRNKGNFPGRFSGRQFSNSRSEMNVSTLELGDSALYLCASTLTGNTADTQYFGPGTRLTVL.

This clone was detected only once. The V and J genes are TRBV19 and TRBJ2-7; possibly TRBD1 for D (5 bases). From germline, CDR1 is LNHDA and CDR2 SQIVND (reference sequence). Trimming removed 7 bases from V and 0 bases from J, with 13 bases in between. The CDR3 is 14 residues long. The CDR3: CASKQDHFSYEQYF. The CDR3 DNA follows: TGTGCCAGTAAACAGGACCATTTCTCCTACGAGCAGTACTTC.

The chain combines TRBV11-3 with TRBJ1-1; no reliable D call. Trimming stripped 5 bases from V and 5 bases from J, with 12 bases between. The CDR3 is made up of 13 amino acids. Looked up from germline, CDR1 is SGHNT and CDR2 is YENEEA. The CDR3 region has the DNA TGTGCCAGCAGCGCGGAAGGAAGTACTGAAGCTTTCTTT. Translation: CASSAEGSTEAFF.